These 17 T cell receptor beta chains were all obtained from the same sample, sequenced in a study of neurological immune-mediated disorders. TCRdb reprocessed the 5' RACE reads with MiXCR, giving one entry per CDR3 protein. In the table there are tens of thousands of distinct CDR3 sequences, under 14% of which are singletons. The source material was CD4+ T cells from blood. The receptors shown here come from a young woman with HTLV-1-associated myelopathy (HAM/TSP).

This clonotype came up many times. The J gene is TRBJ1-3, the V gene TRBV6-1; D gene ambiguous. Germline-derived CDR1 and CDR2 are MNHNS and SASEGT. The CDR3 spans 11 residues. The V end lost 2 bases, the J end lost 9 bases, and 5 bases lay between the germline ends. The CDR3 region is CASSELITIYF. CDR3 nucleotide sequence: TGTGCCAGCAGTGAATTAATCACCATATATTTT.

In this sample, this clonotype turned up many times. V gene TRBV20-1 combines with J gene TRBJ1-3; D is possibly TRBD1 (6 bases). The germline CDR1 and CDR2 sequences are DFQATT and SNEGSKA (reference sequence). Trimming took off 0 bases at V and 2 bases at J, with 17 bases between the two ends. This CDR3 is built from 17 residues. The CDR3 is CSARDTRQALTGNTIYF. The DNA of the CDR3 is TGCAGTGCTAGAGATACCCGACAGGCGCTGACTGGAAACACCATATATTTT.

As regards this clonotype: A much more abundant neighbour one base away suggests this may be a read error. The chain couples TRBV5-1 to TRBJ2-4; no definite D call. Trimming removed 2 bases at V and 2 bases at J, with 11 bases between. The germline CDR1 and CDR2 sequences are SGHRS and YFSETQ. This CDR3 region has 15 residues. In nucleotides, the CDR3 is TGCGCCAGCAGCTTATTGGGCCTAACCAAAAACATTCAGTACTTC. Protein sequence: CASSLLGLTKNIQYF.

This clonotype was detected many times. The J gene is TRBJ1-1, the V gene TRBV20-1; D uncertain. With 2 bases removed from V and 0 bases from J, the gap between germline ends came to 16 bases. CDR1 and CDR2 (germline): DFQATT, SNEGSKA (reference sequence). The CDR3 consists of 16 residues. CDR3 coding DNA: TGCAGTGCTAGACCAAAGCGGGCGATGGTGAACACTGAAGCTTTCTTT. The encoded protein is CSARPKRAMVNTEAFF.

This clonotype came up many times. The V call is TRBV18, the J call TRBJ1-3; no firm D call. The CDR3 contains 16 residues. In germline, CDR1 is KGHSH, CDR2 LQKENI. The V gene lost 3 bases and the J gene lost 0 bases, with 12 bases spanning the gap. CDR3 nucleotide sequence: TGTGCCAGCTCACCGTCCGTATCTAGCTCTGGAAACACCATATATTTT. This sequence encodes CASSPSVSSSGNTIYF.

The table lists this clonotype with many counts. CDR3 protein: CSASPLSSYNEQFF. DNA for the CDR3: TGCAGTGCGAGCCCCCTTAGCTCCTACAATGAGCAGTTCTTC. V and J are TRBV20-1 and TRBJ2-1; D gene uncertain. V was cut by 6 bases and J by 0 bases, with 12 bases left in between. There are 14 residues in the CDR3. The germline V gene encodes CDR1 DFQATT and CDR2 SNEGSKA (reference sequence).

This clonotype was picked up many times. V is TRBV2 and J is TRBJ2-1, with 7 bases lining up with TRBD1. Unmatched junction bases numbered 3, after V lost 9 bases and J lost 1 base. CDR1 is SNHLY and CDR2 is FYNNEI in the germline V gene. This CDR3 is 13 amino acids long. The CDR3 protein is CASSRGSYNEQFF. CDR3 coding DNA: TGTGCCAGTTCCAGGGGGTCCTACAATGAGCAGTTCTTC. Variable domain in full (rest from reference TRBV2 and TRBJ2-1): EPEVTQTPSHQVTQMGQEVILRCVPISNHLYFYWYRQILGQKVEFLVSFYNNEISEKSEIFDDQFSVERPDGSNFTLKIRSTKLEDSAMYFCASSRGSYNEQFFGPGTRLTVL.

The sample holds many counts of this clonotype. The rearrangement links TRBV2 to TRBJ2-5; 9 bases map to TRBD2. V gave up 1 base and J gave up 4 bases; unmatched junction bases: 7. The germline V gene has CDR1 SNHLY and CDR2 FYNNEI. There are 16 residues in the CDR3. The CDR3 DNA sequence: TGTGCCAGCAGTGAAGAAATGGCTAGCGGGGTAGAGACCCAGTACTTC. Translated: CASSEEMASGVETQYF. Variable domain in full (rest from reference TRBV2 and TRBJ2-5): EPEVTQTPSHQVTQMGQEVILRCVPISNHLYFYWYRQILGQKVEFLVSFYNNEISEKSEIFDDQFSVERPDGSNFTLKIRSTKLEDSAMYFCASSEEMASGVETQYFGPGTRLLVL.

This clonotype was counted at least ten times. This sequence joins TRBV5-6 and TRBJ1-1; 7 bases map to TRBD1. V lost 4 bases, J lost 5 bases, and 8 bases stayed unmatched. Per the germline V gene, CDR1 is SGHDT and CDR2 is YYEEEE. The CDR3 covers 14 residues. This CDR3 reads CASSNRQGRTEAFF. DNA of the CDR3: TGTGCCAGCAGCAATCGACAGGGAAGAACTGAAGCTTTCTTT.

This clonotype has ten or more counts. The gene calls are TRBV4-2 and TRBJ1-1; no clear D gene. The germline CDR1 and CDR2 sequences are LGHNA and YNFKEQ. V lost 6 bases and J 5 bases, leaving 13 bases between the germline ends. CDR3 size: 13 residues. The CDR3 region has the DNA TGTGCCAGCAGACGGGGTATTACAACTGAAGCTTTCTTT. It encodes CASRRGITTEAFF.

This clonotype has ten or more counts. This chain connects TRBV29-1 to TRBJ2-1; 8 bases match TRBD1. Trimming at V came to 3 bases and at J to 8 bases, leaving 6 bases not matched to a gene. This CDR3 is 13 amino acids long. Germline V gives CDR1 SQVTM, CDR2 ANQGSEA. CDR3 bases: TGCAGCGTTGACAGGGGGCACGGGGATGAGCAGTTCTTC. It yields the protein CSVDRGHGDEQFF.

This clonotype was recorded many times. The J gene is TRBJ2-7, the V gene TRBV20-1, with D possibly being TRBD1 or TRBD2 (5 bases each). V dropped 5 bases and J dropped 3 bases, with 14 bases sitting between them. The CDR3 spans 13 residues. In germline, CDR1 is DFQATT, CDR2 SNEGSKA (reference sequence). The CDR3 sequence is CSAGTGTIYEQYF. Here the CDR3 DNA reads TGCAGTGCTGGGACCGGGACCATCTACGAGCAGTACTTC.

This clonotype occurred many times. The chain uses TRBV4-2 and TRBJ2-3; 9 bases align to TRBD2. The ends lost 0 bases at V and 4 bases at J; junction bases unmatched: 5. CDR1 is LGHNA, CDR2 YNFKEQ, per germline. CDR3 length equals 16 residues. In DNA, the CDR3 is TGTGCCAGCAGCCAAGATTTGGCGGGGGGGTCAGATACGCAGTATTTT. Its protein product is CASSQDLAGGSDTQYF.

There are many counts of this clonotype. The CDR3 DNA is TGTGCCAGCTCACCATACATCGCGGCCGGCGGTGGCTACACCTTC. Its protein product is CASSPYIAAGGGYTF. The chain couples TRBV18 to TRBJ1-2, with D unclear. The V end was cut by 2 bases, the J end by 7 bases, with 17 bases between. Per the germline V gene, CDR1 is KGHSH and CDR2 is LQKENI. The CDR3 length is 15 residues.

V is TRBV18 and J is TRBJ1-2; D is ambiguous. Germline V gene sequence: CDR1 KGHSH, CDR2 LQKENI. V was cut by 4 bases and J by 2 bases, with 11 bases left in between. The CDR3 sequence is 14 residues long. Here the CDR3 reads CASSRGEANYGYTF. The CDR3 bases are TGTGCCAGCTCACGCGGAGAGGCCAACTATGGCTACACCTTC.

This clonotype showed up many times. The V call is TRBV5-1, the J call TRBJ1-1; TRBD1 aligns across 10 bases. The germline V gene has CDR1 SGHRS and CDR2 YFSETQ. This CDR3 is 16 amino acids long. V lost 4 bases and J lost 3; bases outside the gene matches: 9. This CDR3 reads CASSPGQGSPYTEAFF. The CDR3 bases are TGCGCCAGCAGCCCGGGACAGGGGTCGCCATACACTGAAGCTTTCTTT.

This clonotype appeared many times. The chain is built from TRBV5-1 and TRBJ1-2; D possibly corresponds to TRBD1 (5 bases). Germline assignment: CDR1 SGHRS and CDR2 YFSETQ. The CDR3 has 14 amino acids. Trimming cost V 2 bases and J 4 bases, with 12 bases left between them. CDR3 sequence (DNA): TGCGCCAGCAGCTTCGAACGGGGGGTCTATGGCTACACCTTC. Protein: CASSFERGVYGYTF.